This T cell receptor beta chain was identified in a study of T cell changes during pregnancy in multiple sclerosis. V was trimmed by 5 bases and J by 6 bases, leaving 17 bases between them. Germline V gene data show CDR1 as SEHNR and CDR2 as FQNEAQ (reference sequence). The CDR3 sequence is 14 residues long. Sequencing used immunoSEQ multiplex PCR; TCRdb keeps in-frame clones, though not all of them. The table has approximately 87,000 clones, around nine tenths seen once; the top ten hold less than 0.6%. The TCR sequence derives from a female donor with multiple sclerosis, enrolled in a pregnancy study. The chain uses TRBV7-9 and TRBJ2-7; tentative D call: TRBD1 (5 bases). This sample comprised CD4+ T cells from peripheral blood mononuclear cells, obtained in the second trimester of pregnancy. In DNA, the CDR3 is TGTGCCAGCAGCCCGAATCTCCGCAGGGCCGAGCAGTACTTC. This codes for CASSPNLRRAEQYF.